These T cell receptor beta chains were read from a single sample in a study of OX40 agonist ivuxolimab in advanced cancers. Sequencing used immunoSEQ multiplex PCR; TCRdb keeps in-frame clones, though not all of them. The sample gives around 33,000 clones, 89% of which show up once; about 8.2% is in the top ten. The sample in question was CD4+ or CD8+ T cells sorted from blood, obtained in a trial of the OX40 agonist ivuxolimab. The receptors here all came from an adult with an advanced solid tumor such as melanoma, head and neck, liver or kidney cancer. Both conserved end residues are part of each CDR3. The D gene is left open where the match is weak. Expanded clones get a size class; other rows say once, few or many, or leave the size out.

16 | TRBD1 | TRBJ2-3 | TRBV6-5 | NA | TGTGCCAGCAGTTACCCTCCTGGACAGGGGGCGGATACGCAGTATTTT | CASSYPPGQGADTQYF
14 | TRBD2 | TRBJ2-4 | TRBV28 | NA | TGTGCCAGCAGCGCCGGGGGGGCTTTCGGCATTCAGTACTTC | CASSAGGAFGIQYF
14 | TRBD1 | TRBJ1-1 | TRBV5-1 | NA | TGCGCCAGCAGCTTGCAGGGGGCGTACACTGAAGCTTTCTTT | CASSLQGAYTEAFF
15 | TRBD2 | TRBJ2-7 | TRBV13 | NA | TGTGCCAGCAGCACCAGACTAGCGGGTTCCTACGAGCAGTACTTC | CASSTRLAGSYEQYF
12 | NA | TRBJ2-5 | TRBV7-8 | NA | TGTGCCAGCAGCTTGCCCCGGGAGACCCAGTACTTC | CASSLPRETQYF
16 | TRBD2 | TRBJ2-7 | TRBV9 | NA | TGTGCCAGCAGCCCCCACGGAGCGGGAGGTTCGTACGAGCAGTACTTC | CASSPHGAGGSYEQYF
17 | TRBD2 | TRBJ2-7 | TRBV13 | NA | TGTGCCAGCAGCTTAAGACGCACCGGGACTAGCGGCTACGAGCAGTACTTC | CASSLRRTGTSGYEQYF
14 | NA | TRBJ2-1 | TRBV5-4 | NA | TGTGCCAGCAGCCCGTCAGGCTATTACAATGAGCAGTTCTTC | CASSPSGYYNEQFF
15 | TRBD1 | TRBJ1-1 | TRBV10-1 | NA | TGCGCCAGCAGTGAGTCTGACAGGGGAGCCACTGAAGCTTTCTTT | CASSESDRGATEAFF
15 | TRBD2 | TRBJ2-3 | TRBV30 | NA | TGTGCCTGGAGACGTCTAGCGGGAGGGGCAGATACGCAGTATTTT | CAWRRLAGGADTQYF
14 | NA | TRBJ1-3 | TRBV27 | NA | TGTGCCAGCAGTTCCCTGTCTTCCGGGGACACCATATATTTT | CASSSLSSGDTIYF
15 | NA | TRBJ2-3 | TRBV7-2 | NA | TGTGCCAGCAGTTTAATCCCCCGGCAAAGAGATACGCAGTATTTT | CASSLIPRQRDTQYF
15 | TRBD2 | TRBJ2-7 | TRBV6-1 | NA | TGTGCCAGCAGGTCGGGACTAGCGGCCTCCTACGAGCAGTACTTC | CASRSGLAASYEQYF
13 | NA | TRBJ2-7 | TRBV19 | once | TGTGCCAGTAGTATTGGACTCCTCTACGAGCAGTACTTC | CASSIGLLYEQYF